This TCR beta chain was sequenced during a study of blood T cell repertoires in COVID-19. Original data processing: Amplification from reference gene primers served as the basis for estimated nucleated cell counts. TCRdb's table, derived via immunoSEQ multiplex PCR, lists solely in-frame clones and lacks some. Clonal size and the V and J genes are those of that table, whereas D and trimming came from the DNA. The sample lists about 140,000 clones, around 80% occurring once. CDR3 length: 15 residues. V dropped 5 bases and J dropped 2 bases, with 13 bases sitting between them. Germline values: CDR1 MNHEY, CDR2 SVGAGI.

The sample taken for sequencing was peripheral blood. The rearrangement links TRBV6-5 to TRBJ1-5; D is possibly TRBD1 (5 bases). The clonotype was recovered from a woman older than 75 with active or convalescent COVID-19. CDR3 nucleotides: TGTGCCAGCAGTCGACAGCGCTGGGGCAATCAGCCCCAGCATTTT. Translation gives CASSRQRWGNQPQHF.